This passage covers 29 T cell receptor beta chains from one sample sequenced in a study of T cell changes during pregnancy in multiple sclerosis. This table comes from immunoSEQ multiplex PCR, and its TCRdb copy is limited to in-frame clones, with some not included. The sample contains around 37,000 clones, 88% of which appear only once. Sequencing was performed on CD8+ T cells from peripheral blood mononuclear cells, taken in the third trimester of pregnancy. The source of these receptors is a female donor with multiple sclerosis, enrolled in a pregnancy study.

The V call is TRBV11-2, the J call TRBJ1-1, with a tentative D call TRBD1 (5 bases). CDR1 is SGHAT and CDR2 is FQNNGV in the germline V gene. The CDR3 contains 14 residues. Deletions cut 4 bases from V and 5 bases from J, with 14 bases between. The CDR3 sequence is CASSSLGRGTEAFF. The CDR3 DNA reads as TGTGCCAGCAGCTCCCTCGGGAGGGGAACTGAAGCTTTCTTT.

For the CDR3, the DNA is TGTGCCTGGAGCCCGACAGGGGGCGAGCAGTACTTC. Amino acids: CAWSPTGGEQYF. The V gene is TRBV30, the J gene TRBJ2-7; TRBD1 matches at 9 bases. V was clipped by 3 bases and J by 6 bases; unmatched bases: 3. This CDR3 region has 12 residues. The germline V gene has CDR1 GTSNPN and CDR2 SVGIG (reference sequence).

The chain combines TRBV19 with TRBJ1-2; maybe TRBD1 (6 bases). CDR1 is LNHDA, CDR2 SQIVND, per germline (reference sequence). V lost 7 bases and J lost 8, with 17 bases in between. There are 13 residues in the CDR3. Here the CDR3 DNA reads TGTGCCAGTATCGCGGGGGGGGGCGACGGCTACACCTTC. Encoded protein: CASIAGGGDGYTF.

With respect to this clone: An end of the junction differs from the germline gene, which may be a read error. This chain links TRBV7-7 with TRBJ2-7, with 9 bases aligning to TRBD1. Germline V gives CDR1 SSHAT, CDR2 FNYEAQ (reference sequence). CDR3 size: 15 residues. CDR3 in amino acids: CASSLGQGHSYEQYF. In DNA, the CDR3 is TGTGCTAGCAGCTTGGGACAGGGCCACTCCTACGAGCAGTACTTC.

CDR3 DNA: TGTGCCAGCAGCGTCGGACAGGGGGACACTGAAGCTTTCTTT. Residues: CASSVGQGDTEAFF. V and J are TRBV9 and TRBJ1-1; TRBD1 agrees at 10 bases. The CDR3 totals 14 residues. Germline V gene data show CDR1 as SGDLS and CDR2 as YYNGEE. Losses at the gene ends were 2 bases for V and 3 bases for J; bases not matched to a gene: 1.

The genes are TRBV5-1 and TRBJ2-1; TRBD1 might be the D (5 bases). V was shortened by 2 bases and J by 5 bases, with 11 bases between the two germline ends. Per germline, CDR1 SGHRS and CDR2 YFSETQ. CDR3 length: 14 amino acids. The CDR3 here is CASSFWGRNNEQFF. The CDR3, as DNA: TGCGCCAGCAGCTTCTGGGGCCGTAACAATGAGCAGTTCTTC.

This chain links TRBV27 with TRBJ1-6; possibly TRBD1 for D (5 bases). The germline V gene encodes CDR1 MNHEY and CDR2 SMNVEV (reference sequence). Trimming pared 7 bases from V and 0 bases from J, leaving 19 bases between. The CDR3 has 18 residues. DNA for the CDR3: TGTGCCAGCACCCCTACTGACGGGGGAAGCTCCTATAATTCACCCCTCCACTTT. Translated, it gives CASTPTDGGSSYNSPLHF.

This clone was counted between two and nine times. This sequence joins TRBV10-1 and TRBJ1-5, with 9 bases that match TRBD1. Germline values: CDR1 WNHNN, CDR2 SYGVQD (reference sequence). Trimming removed 6 bases from V and 4 bases from J; junction bases left unmatched: 4. The CDR3 loop spans 14 amino acids. The CDR3 protein is CASRDRGGNQPQHF. The CDR3 coding sequence is TGCGCCAGCAGAGACAGGGGGGGGAATCAGCCCCAGCATTTT.

The chain combines TRBV6-4 with TRBJ2-1; 14 bases are a match to TRBD2. The CDR3 runs to 15 residues. Germline V CDR1 and CDR2: MRHNA, SNTAGT. V trimming: 6 bases; J trimming: 9 bases; junction bases outside the gene matches: 7. The CDR3 region is CASSETSGGAAEQFF. As DNA, the CDR3 is TGTGCCAGCAGCGAGACTAGCGGGGGGGCCGCTGAGCAGTTCTTC.

In its sample, this clone was seen once. This chain links TRBV30 with TRBJ2-7, with TRBD1 as a possible D gene (5 bases). The V end lost 2 bases, the J end lost 5 bases, and 10 bases lay between the germline ends. The CDR3 length is 12 residues. The V gene's germline CDR1 is GTSNPN and CDR2 SVGIG (reference sequence). The CDR3 region has the DNA TGTGCCTGGAGTTTGGGGCCCCACGAGCAGTACTTC. Its protein is CAWSLGPHEQYF.

The chain employs TRBV28 and TRBJ1-5; TRBD1 matches at 7 bases. The CDR3 contains 15 residues. J was trimmed by 1 base and V by 4 bases; bases with no gene match: 4. Germline V gene sequence: CDR1 MDHEN, CDR2 SYDVKM. CDR3 protein: CASSSGTASNQPQHF. In DNA, the CDR3 is TGTGCCAGCAGTTCAGGGACAGCGAGCAATCAGCCCCAGCATTTT.

The chain recombines TRBV2 with TRBJ2-3; 11 nucleotides match TRBD1. This CDR3 has 15 residues. The J segment lost 3 bases and the V segment lost 11 bases, leaving 10 bases of the junction unmatched. Germline V gene lookup returns CDR1 SNHLY and CDR2 FYNNEI. The CDR3 sequence is CAQRTGGSLTDTQYF. CDR3 nucleotides: TGTGCCCAAAGGACAGGGGGCTCTTTGACAGATACGCAGTATTTT.

V is TRBV9 and J is TRBJ1-2; weak D call: TRBD1 (6 bases). The germline gives CDR1 SGDLS, CDR2 YYNGEE. This CDR3 is built from 14 residues. Trimming removed 0 bases at V and 8 bases at J, with 14 bases between. DNA of the CDR3: TGTGCCAGCAGCGTAGTGGGGGGGGCGGCGGGCTACACCTTC. Protein: CASSVVGGAAGYTF.

The genes are TRBV2 and TRBJ2-3; 7 bases fit TRBD1. This CDR3 contains 14 residues. CDR1 is SNHLY, CDR2 FYNNEI, per germline. Trimming took 7 bases from V and 6 from J; bases not matched to a gene: 10. As DNA, the CDR3 is TGTGCCAGCAAGAGAGGGGGCTTTGACGATACGCAGTATTTT. It is translated as CASKRGGFDDTQYF. Full variable domain (outside the CDR3, taken from reference TRBV2 and TRBJ2-3): EPEVTQTPSHQVTQMGQEVILRCVPISNHLYFYWYRQILGQKVEFLVSFYNNEISEKSEIFDDQFSVERPDGSNFTLKIRSTKLEDSAMYFCASKRGGFDDTQYFGPGTRLTVL.

This clone appeared a single time. This chain joins TRBV9 and TRBJ2-1, with D possibly TRBD1 on 5 matching bases. Germline V gene data show CDR1 as SGDLS and CDR2 as YYNGEE. CDR3 length: 12 residues. The V end lost 0 bases, the J end lost 10 bases, and 8 bases lay between the germline ends. In nucleotides, the CDR3 is TGTGCCAGCAGCGTAGGCCAGGGAGAGCAGTTCTTC. Protein sequence: CASSVGQGEQFF.

This chain connects TRBV6-5 to TRBJ1-1, with TRBD1 as a possible D gene (5 bases). V was shortened by 8 bases and J by 11 bases, with 18 bases between the two germline ends. Germline V gene data show CDR1 as MNHEY and CDR2 as SVGAGI. The CDR3 loop spans 12 amino acids. The chain's CDR3 is CASGQVGAGAFF. The CDR3 region has the DNA TGTGCCAGCGGACAAGTTGGTGCCGGGGCTTTCTTT.

V is TRBV5-6 and J is TRBJ1-2; TRBD1 aligns across 12 bases. Germline V lookup: CDR1 SGHDT, CDR2 YYEEEE. V dropped 7 bases and J dropped 3; count of bases not matched to a gene: 13. The CDR3 is 17 amino acids. The CDR3 loop reads CASDHEGTGGEYYGYTF. Written as DNA, the CDR3 is TGTGCCAGCGATCACGAGGGGACAGGGGGCGAATACTATGGCTACACCTTC.

The V call is TRBV7-9, the J call TRBJ1-1; no definite D call. Trimming removed 8 bases from V and 1 base from J, with 17 bases in between. The CDR3 extends over 15 amino acids. Germline loops: CDR1 SEHNR, CDR2 FQNEAQ (reference sequence). The CDR3 spells CASVSIGRGNTEAFF. As DNA, the CDR3 is TGTGCCAGCGTCTCTATAGGACGGGGGAACACTGAAGCTTTCTTT.

The chain joins TRBV6-5 to TRBJ2-7; D might be TRBD2 (6 bases). The length of the CDR3 is 13 residues. Germline CDR1 and CDR2: MNHEY and SVGAGI. The CDR3 DNA follows: TGTGGGGCCCGAGCGGGCGAATACTACGAGCAGTACTTC. Protein sequence: CGARAGEYYEQYF.

The rearrangement links TRBV27 to TRBJ1-5, with D possibly matching TRBD1 (6 bases). The germline V gene has CDR1 MNHEY and CDR2 SMNVEV (reference sequence). The CDR3 has 15 amino acids. Deletions cut 5 bases from V and 1 base from J, with 12 bases between. The CDR3 DNA is TGTGCCAGCAGTCCGCGGACAGTAAGCAATCAGCCCCAGCATTTT. It encodes CASSPRTVSNQPQHF.

The chain uses TRBV7-9 and TRBJ1-6; 7 nucleotides line up with TRBD1. CDR1 and CDR2 (germline): SEHNR, FQNEAQ (reference sequence). The CDR3 covers 15 residues. V shed 3 bases and J 10 bases; nucleotides not matched to a gene: 9. DNA of the CDR3: TGTGCCAGCAGCTTTACTCTGACAGGGAGCTCACCCCTCCACTTT. Its translation: CASSFTLTGSSPLHF.

The chain combines TRBV11-2 with TRBJ1-2; TRBD1 aligns across 7 bases. V dropped 3 bases and J dropped 8; count of bases not matched to a gene: 6. The CDR3 loop spans 13 amino acids. Germline CDR1 SGHAT, CDR2 FQNNGV. The CDR3 protein is CASSFDRVWGYTF. The CDR3 DNA reads as TGTGCCAGCAGCTTCGACAGGGTCTGGGGCTACACCTTC. Full variable domain (remainder filled in from reference TRBV11-2 and TRBJ1-2): EAGVAQSPRYKIIEKRQSVAFWCNPISGHATLYWYQQILGQGPKLLIQFQNNGVVDDSQLPKDRFSAERLKGVDSTLKIQPAKLEDSAVYLCASSFDRVWGYTFGSGTRLTVV.

V gene TRBV2 combines with J gene TRBJ2-3, with 9 bases fitting TRBD2. The germline V gene encodes CDR1 SNHLY and CDR2 FYNNEI. The CDR3 is 14 residues long. V shed 7 bases and J 3 bases; nucleotides not matched to a gene: 5. CDR3 DNA: TGTGCCAGCACCCTAGCGGGGTTAACAGATACGCAGTATTTT. Its translation is CASTLAGLTDTQYF.

The chain has TRBV9 and TRBJ2-3; 11 bases fit TRBD2. CDR3 length: 18 amino acids. The ends lost 0 bases at V and 3 bases at J; junction bases unmatched: 9. The V gene's germline CDR1 is SGDLS and CDR2 YYNGEE. The CDR3 sequence: CASSVGLSGGAGTDTQYF. CDR3 nucleotide sequence: TGTGCCAGCAGCGTAGGGCTTAGCGGGGGGGCCGGGACAGATACGCAGTATTTT.

The chain employs TRBV7-9 and TRBJ2-7, with 7 positions matching TRBD2. There are 14 residues in the CDR3. The J segment lost 5 bases and the V segment lost 5 bases, leaving 9 bases of the junction unmatched. Per germline, CDR1 SEHNR and CDR2 FQNEAQ (reference sequence). The CDR3 spells CASSTAGELNEQYF. Here the CDR3 DNA reads TGTGCCAGCAGCACCGCGGGAGAACTAAACGAGCAGTACTTC.

This clone was observed a single time. This rearrangement joins TRBV4-3 to TRBJ2-2; D is perhaps TRBD1 (6 bases). CDR3 length: 15 residues. Trimming took 2 bases from V and 2 from J, leaving 9 bases between them. Germline CDR1 reads LGHNA; CDR2 reads YSLEER. CDR3 coding DNA: TGCGCCAGCAGCCAAAGGACAGACAACACCGGGGAGCTGTTTTTT. This translates into CASSQRTDNTGELFF.

The chain is built from TRBV11-2 and TRBJ1-2; D unclear. V lost 1 base and J 4 bases, leaving 7 bases between the germline ends. Per the germline V gene, CDR1 is SGHAT and CDR2 is FQNNGV. This CDR3 contains 13 residues. The CDR3 DNA reads as TGTGCCAGCAGCTTAGCCGACACCTATGGCTACACCTTC. Translation gives CASSLADTYGYTF.

The rearrangement uses TRBV25-1 and TRBJ1-4; 10 bases map to TRBD1. The J segment lost 8 bases and the V segment lost 4 bases, leaving 7 bases of the junction unmatched. The CDR3 has 15 residues. Germline lookup yields CDR1 MGHDK and CDR2 SYGVNS. The CDR3 protein is CASSATGTGDEKLFF. The CDR3 DNA reads TGTGCCAGCAGTGCCACCGGGACAGGGGACGAAAAACTGTTTTTT.

The V gene is TRBV27, the J gene TRBJ2-4; 7 bases fit TRBD2. Germline assignment: CDR1 MNHEY and CDR2 SMNVEV (reference sequence). The CDR3 runs 13 residues. V was pared by 4 bases and J by 9 bases, with 6 bases of the junction left unmatched. Here the CDR3 DNA reads TGTGCCAGCAGTTGGACTAGTACTAGCATTCAGTACTTC. It encodes CASSWTSTSIQYF.